One sample yielded the 21 T cell receptor beta chains listed below, sequenced in a study of T cell repertoires in cytomegalovirus infection (dated by TCRdb to about 2019). Reading the label with the study, this specimen's treatment or condition is: in vitro stimulation with specific CMV peptide epitopes to enrich CMV-specific T cells. Sequencing took place on an Illumina HiSeq 1500. TCRdb handled the public reads itself, with Q25 trimming in fastp and clone calling in MiXCR, and kept productive beta chains. CDR3 protein duplicates are merged, each entry listing the most common genes and DNA. For this sample the table gives 100,000 to 150,000 distinct CDR3 sequences, of which over 30% were detected only once. About 53% of the sample comes from the top ten. Which antigens these TCRs recognize remains unknown. The source material was CD8+ T cells from cultured PBMCs, sampled from culture after CMV antigen stimulation. These receptors were taken from a human donor in good health (CMV status not recorded). Some clones in this sample may be carry-over from other donors' samples.

The rearrangement links TRBV12-5 to TRBJ2-3, with TRBD2 matching 8 bases. Germline-derived CDR1 and CDR2 are LGHNT and FRNRAP. CDR3 length equals 15 residues. V lost 4 bases and J lost 5; bases outside the gene matches: 8. The CDR3 region has the DNA TGTGCTAGTGGTTCATTGCGGGGGGTACAAGATACGCAGTATTTT. It is translated as CASGSLRGVQDTQYF.

This chain connects TRBV12-3 or TRBV12-4 to TRBJ1-1; perhaps TRBD1 as D (5 bases). The CDR3 runs 14 residues. The V gene lost 2 bases and the J gene lost 5 bases, with 12 bases spanning the gap. As DNA, the CDR3 is TGTGCCAGCAGTTTATCGGCAGGGTGGACTGAAGCTTTCTTT. This sequence encodes CASSLSAGWTEAFF.

The chain is built from TRBV27 and TRBJ2-1, with D maybe TRBD2 (5 bases). The CDR3 has 15 amino acids. Germline-derived CDR1 and CDR2 are MNHEY and SMNVEV (reference sequence). Trimming took 1 base from V and 6 from J, leaving 13 bases between them. As DNA, the CDR3 is TGTGCCAGCAGTTTATTGGACTCCCTAGCCAATGAGCAGTTCTTC. As protein: CASSLLDSLANEQFF.

This chain connects TRBV6-2 or TRBV6-3 to TRBJ1-6; D uncertain. Germline CDR1 and CDR2: MNHEY and SVGEGT. There are 16 residues in the CDR3. Trimming pared 5 bases from V and 0 bases from J, leaving 11 bases between. This CDR3 reads CASSEIKFSYNSPLHF. In DNA, the CDR3 is TGTGCCAGCAGTGAGATCAAGTTCTCCTATAATTCACCCCTCCACTTT.

The genes are TRBV5-6 and TRBJ2-7; TRBD1 agrees at 9 bases. This CDR3 is built from 14 residues. Germline CDR1 SGHDT, CDR2 YYEEEE. With 2 bases clipped from V and 3 bases from J, the junction kept 3 bases outside the gene matches. For the CDR3, the DNA is TGTGCCAGCAGCTTCGGACAGGGGCGCTACGAGCAGTACTTC. Its translation is CASSFGQGRYEQYF. Together with reference TRBV5-6 and TRBJ2-7, the CDR3 gives the full variable domain: DAGVTQSPTHLIKTRGQQVTLRCSPKSGHDTVSWYQQALGQGPQFIFQYYEEEERQRGNFPDRFSGHQFPNYSSELNVNALLLGDSALYLCASSFGQGRYEQYFGPGTRLTVT.

The chain combines TRBV20-1 with TRBJ1-5; no definite D call. Germline lookup yields CDR1 DFQATT and CDR2 SNEGSKA (reference sequence). Trimming stripped 3 bases from V and 0 bases from J, with 9 bases between. The CDR3 is made up of 14 amino acids. The CDR3 coding sequence is TGCAGTGCTAGCCCTCTCGATAGCAATCAGCCCCAGCATTTT. Residues: CSASPLDSNQPQHF.

This clonotype has a handful of counts. The rearrangement uses TRBV27 and TRBJ2-5; D is ambiguous. Trimming left V 1 base short and J 0 bases short, with 9 bases between. The CDR3 length is 15 residues. From germline, CDR1 is MNHEY and CDR2 SMNVEV (reference sequence). Here the CDR3 reads CASSLYTGHQETQYF. CDR3 nucleotide sequence: TGTGCCAGCAGTTTATACACCGGTCACCAAGAGACCCAGTACTTC.

This clonotype occurred a few times. The rearrangement links TRBV4-1 to TRBJ1-6; D is unclear. Germline loops: CDR1 MGHRA, CDR2 YSYEKL. The length of the CDR3 is 15 residues. V was clipped by 3 bases and J by 9 bases, with 15 bases between them. The CDR3 reads CASSHLQDLTSPLHF. The CDR3 nucleotides read TGCGCCAGCAGCCATCTCCAGGATCTTACTTCACCCCTCCACTTT.

This clonotype was counted a few times. The rearrangement joins TRBV12-3 or TRBV12-4 to TRBJ2-2; no definite D call. The V end lost 1 base, the J end lost 5 bases, and 5 bases lay between the germline ends. The CDR3 is 13 amino acids. The CDR3 is CASSLVSTGELFF. CDR3 sequence (DNA): TGTGCCAGCAGTTTAGTGTCGACCGGGGAGCTGTTTTTT.

This rearrangement joins TRBV5-4 to TRBJ2-1, with D possibly TRBD2 on 6 matching bases. From germline, CDR1 is SGHNT and CDR2 YYREEE (reference sequence). V lost 2 bases and J 8 bases, leaving 8 bases between the germline ends. The CDR3 extends over 12 amino acids. CDR3 sequence: CASSLTGDEQFF. CDR3 DNA: TGTGCCAGCAGCTTAACGGGGGATGAGCAGTTCTTC. The whole variable domain, remainder taken from reference TRBV5-4 and TRBJ2-1, is ETGVTQSPTHLIKTRGQQVTLRCSSQSGHNTVSWYQQALGQGPQFIFQYYREEENGRGNFPPRFSGLQFPNYSSELNVNALELDDSALYLCASSLTGDEQFFGPGTRLTVL.

The chain recombines TRBV2 with TRBJ2-1; a weak D match, TRBD2 (7 bases). V was shortened by 8 bases and J by 1 base, with 15 bases between the two germline ends. CDR1 is SNHLY, CDR2 FYNNEI, per germline. This CDR3 spans 15 amino acids. In DNA form, the CDR3 reads TGTGCCAGCCCGGGGGCGGGGGCGTCCTACAATGAGCAGTTCTTC. Amino acid sequence: CASPGAGASYNEQFF. The whole variable domain, filled in from reference TRBV2 and TRBJ2-1, reads EPEVTQTPSHQVTQMGQEVILRCVPISNHLYFYWYRQILGQKVEFLVSFYNNEISEKSEIFDDQFSVERPDGSNFTLKIRSTKLEDSAMYFCASPGAGASYNEQFFGPGTRLTVL.

This clonotype was counted only a few times. This chain uses TRBV19 with TRBJ1-2, with a tentative D call TRBD1 (5 bases). This CDR3 is 12 amino acids long. V dropped 6 bases and J dropped 6 bases, with 11 bases sitting between them. In germline, CDR1 is LNHDA, CDR2 SQIVND (reference sequence). The CDR3 DNA is TGTGCCAGTAGCACCGGGGCGGATGGCTACACCTTC. Its protein product is CASSTGADGYTF.

Note on this clonotype: One junction end disagrees with the germline gene, perhaps due to a read error. The chain is built from TRBV3-1 and TRBJ2-4, with 8 positions matching TRBD1. The CDR3 has 16 residues. The V gene's germline CDR1 is LGHDT and CDR2 YNNKEL (reference sequence). As DNA, the CDR3 is TGTGCCAGCAGCAACACAGGGGGATTAGCCGAAAACATTCAGTACTTC. Translation: CASSNTGGLAENIQYF.

Details on this clonotype: A much larger clone differs from this one at a single base, so this may be a read error. The J gene is TRBJ1-4, the V gene TRBV7-6; D not certain. This CDR3 has 15 residues. CDR1 is SGHVS, CDR2 FNYEAQ, per germline. Here the CDR3 DNA reads TGTGTCAGCCAGCGGAAGCCCTCAACTAATGAAAAACTGTTTTTT. This translates into CVSQRKPSTNEKLFF.

The chain's CDR3 is CSAMEGSGFNNSPLHF. The CDR3 region has the DNA TGCAGTGCTATGGAGGGAAGCGGTTTTAATAATTCACCCCTCCACTTT. V and J are TRBV20-1 and TRBJ1-6; D is undetermined. V was cut by 4 bases and J by 5 bases, with 18 bases left in between. There are 16 residues in the CDR3. The germline V gene encodes CDR1 DFQATT and CDR2 SNEGSKA (reference sequence).

This clonotype was counted at least ten times. The genes are TRBV7-2 and TRBJ2-5; the D gene is possibly TRBD1 (6 bases). The CDR3 runs to 17 residues. Trimming stripped 5 bases from V and 4 bases from J, with 23 bases between. Germline V gives CDR1 SGHTA, CDR2 FQGNSA. The CDR3 sequence is CASSDFSGTLIGETQYF. The CDR3 DNA is TGTGCCAGCAGCGACTTCTCCGGGACACTTATAGGAGAGACCCAGTACTTC.

This chain joins TRBV4-1 and TRBJ2-5; 8 nucleotides align to TRBD2. CDR1 is MGHRA and CDR2 is YSYEKL in the germline V gene. J was trimmed by 7 bases and V by 4 bases; bases with no gene match: 5. The CDR3 runs to 13 residues. CDR3 loop: CASSPSGLATQYF. In DNA form, the CDR3 reads TGCGCCAGCAGCCCATCAGGACTAGCGACCCAGTACTTC.

Many counts were recorded for this clonotype. The rearrangement joins TRBV7-2 to TRBJ1-1; the D is unclear. This CDR3 spans 13 amino acids. V shed 0 bases and J shed 6 bases, with 8 bases lying between them. CDR1 is SGHTA and CDR2 is FQGNSA in the germline V gene. CDR3 bases: TGTGCCAGCAGCTTAGCCTTGGGCGCTGAAGCTTTCTTT. This encodes CASSLALGAEAFF.

This chain connects TRBV11-2 to TRBJ1-1, with 9 bases fitting TRBD1. Germline V gene lookup returns CDR1 SGHAT and CDR2 FQNNGV. V trimming: 5 bases; J trimming: 11 bases; junction bases outside the gene matches: 15. The CDR3 extends over 15 amino acids. As DNA, the CDR3 is TGTGCCAGCAGCCCGGTCGGACAGGGGATGTCAGCTGCTTTCTTT. This encodes CASSPVGQGMSAAFF. The full variable domain, its missing parts supplied by reference TRBV11-2 and TRBJ1-1, is EAGVAQSPRYKIIEKRQSVAFWCNPISGHATLYWYQQILGQGPKLLIQFQNNGVVDDSQLPKDRFSAERLKGVDSTLKIQPAKLEDSAVYLCASSPVGQGMSAAFFGQGTRLTVV.

This clonotype was recorded a few times. This chain connects TRBV7-2 to TRBJ2-1, with D perhaps matching TRBD2 (6 bases). Germline CDR1 and CDR2: SGHTA and FQGNSA. This CDR3 is built from 14 residues. Trimming left V 5 bases short and J 4 bases short, with 12 bases between. CDR3 amino acids: CASSRAGTYNEQFF. The CDR3 nucleotides read TGTGCCAGCAGCCGGGCGGGGACTTACAATGAGCAGTTCTTC.

This clonotype was recorded a few times. The chain carries TRBV7-9 and TRBJ2-5, with TRBD2 matching 7 bases. From germline, CDR1 is SEHNR and CDR2 FQNEAQ (reference sequence). The CDR3 totals 15 residues. With 8 bases clipped from V and 0 bases from J, the junction kept 9 bases outside the gene matches. CDR3: CASAFWGLNQETQYF. For the CDR3, the DNA is TGTGCCAGCGCGTTCTGGGGACTAAACCAAGAGACCCAGTACTTC.